The subject of this entry is one T cell receptor beta chain. Its specificity is unknown. These data come from a study of T cell responses to AZD1222 COVID-19 vaccine. The study, taken as a whole, reports: Reportedly, nearly half of unique spike TCRs recognized epitopes outside B.1.351/B.1.1.7 mutations. Most donors were white British and more were female, and clonal diversity was possibly underestimated. Just a handful of AZD1222 recipients tested seropositive at baseline.

With 4 bases removed from V and 2 bases from J, the gap between germline ends came to 12 bases. The CDR3 runs to 14 residues. Germline CDR1 is MNHEY and CDR2 is SMNVEV (reference sequence). Here immunoSEQ multiplex PCR was the method, and the copy in TCRdb shows in-frame clones only, minus some. The table lists 100,000 to 150,000 clones, roughly 88% of them singletons. Specimen: peripheral blood, collected 28 days after the second AZD1222 dose. The origin of this receptor is an adult who received the AZD1222 COVID-19 vaccine. The chain uses TRBV27 and TRBJ2-7; D is possibly TRBD1 (5 bases). In DNA, the CDR3 is TGTGCCAGCAGTTGGGCAGGGTCGGCCTACGAGCAGTACTTC. Its protein product is CASSWAGSAYEQYF.